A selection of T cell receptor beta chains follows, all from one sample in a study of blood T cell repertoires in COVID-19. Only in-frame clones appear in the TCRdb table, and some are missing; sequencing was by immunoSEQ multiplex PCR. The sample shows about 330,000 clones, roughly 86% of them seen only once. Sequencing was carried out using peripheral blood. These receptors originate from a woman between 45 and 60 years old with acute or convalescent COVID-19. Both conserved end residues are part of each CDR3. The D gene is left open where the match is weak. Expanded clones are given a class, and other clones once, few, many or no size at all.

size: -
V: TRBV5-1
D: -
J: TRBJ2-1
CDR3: CASKGSYNEQFF
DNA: TGCGCCAGCAAGGGGTCCTACAATGAGCAGTTCTTC

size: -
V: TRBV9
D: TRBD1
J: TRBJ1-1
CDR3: CASSEGGQLNTEAFF
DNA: TGTGCCAGCAGCGAGGGGGGACAGTTGAACACTGAAGCTTTCTTT

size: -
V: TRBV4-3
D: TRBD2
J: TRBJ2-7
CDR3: CASSQEVPGTSGRRSYEQYF
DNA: TGCGCCAGCAGCCAAGAGGTCCCCGGGACTAGCGGGAGACGGTCCTACGAGCAGTACTTC

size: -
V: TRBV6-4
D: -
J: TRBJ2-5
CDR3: CASSYEDSQETQYF
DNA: TGTGCCAGCAGTTATGAGGACAGCCAAGAGACCCAGTACTTC

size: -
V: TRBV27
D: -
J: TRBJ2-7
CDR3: CASSLSGTGTYEQYF
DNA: TGTGCCAGCAGTTTAAGCGGGACAGGAACCTACGAGCAGTACTTC

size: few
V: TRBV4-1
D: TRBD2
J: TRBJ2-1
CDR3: CASSQPYSGRSGNEQFF
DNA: TGCGCCAGCAGCCAACCCTATAGCGGGAGATCAGGTAATGAGCAGTTCTTC

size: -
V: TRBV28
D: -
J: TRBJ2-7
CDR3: CASSLRDTYEQYF
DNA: TGTGCCAGCAGTTTACGGGATACCTACGAGCAGTACTTC

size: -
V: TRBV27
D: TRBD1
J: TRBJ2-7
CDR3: CASSFGQGKGYEQYF
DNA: TGTGCCAGCAGTTTTGGACAGGGCAAGGGGTACGAGCAGTACTTC

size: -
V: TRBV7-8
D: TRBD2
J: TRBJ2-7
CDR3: CASSLRGPGGEQYF
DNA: TGTGCCAGCAGCTTACGGGGTCCGGGAGGGGAGCAGTACTTC

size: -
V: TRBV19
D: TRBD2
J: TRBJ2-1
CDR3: CASSILAGGFNEQFF
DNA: TGTGCCAGTAGTATTCTGGCGGGGGGGTTCAATGAGCAGTTCTTC

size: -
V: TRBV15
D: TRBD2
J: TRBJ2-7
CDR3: CATSRVLAGGSEQYF
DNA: TGTGCCACCAGCAGAGTACTAGCGGGAGGGTCCGAGCAGTACTTC

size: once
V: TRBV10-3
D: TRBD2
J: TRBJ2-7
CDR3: CAISSLAGEGYEQYF
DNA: TGTGCCATCAGTTCACTAGCGGGCGAGGGCTACGAGCAGTACTTC

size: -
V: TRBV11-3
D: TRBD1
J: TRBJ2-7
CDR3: CASSMTGVTYEQYF
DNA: TGTGCCAGCAGCATGACAGGGGTCACCTACGAGCAGTACTTC

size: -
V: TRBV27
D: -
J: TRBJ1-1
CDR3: CASSPHDSPNTEAFF
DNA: TGTGCCAGCAGTCCCCATGACAGCCCGAACACTGAAGCTTTCTTT

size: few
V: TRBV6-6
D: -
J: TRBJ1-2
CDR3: CASSRGGNYGYTF
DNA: TGTGCCAGCAGCCGGGGTGGTAACTATGGCTACACCTTC

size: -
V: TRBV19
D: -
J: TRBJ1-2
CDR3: CASRPREVGIGYTF
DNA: TGTGCCAGTAGACCTCGGGAGGTTGGGATTGGCTACACCTTC

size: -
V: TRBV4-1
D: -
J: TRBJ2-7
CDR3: CASSQWDSVGYEQYF
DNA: TGCGCCAGCAGCCAATGGGACTCGGTGGGCTACGAGCAGTACTTC

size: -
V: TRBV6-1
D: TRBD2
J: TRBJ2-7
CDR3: CASSEGLGGDEQYF
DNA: TGTGCCAGCAGTGAAGGACTGGGGGGGGACGAGCAGTACTTC

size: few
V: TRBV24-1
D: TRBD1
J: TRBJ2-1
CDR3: CATSDNRGLGEQFF
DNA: TGTGCCACCAGTGATAACAGGGGGCTCGGTGAGCAGTTCTTC

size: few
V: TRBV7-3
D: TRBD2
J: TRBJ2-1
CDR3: CASSLSGSSYNEQFF
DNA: TGTGCCAGCAGCTTAAGCGGGAGCTCCTACAATGAGCAGTTCTTC

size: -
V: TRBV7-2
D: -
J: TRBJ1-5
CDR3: CASSLATGRSNQPQHF
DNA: TGTGCCAGCAGCTTAGCGACAGGCCGTAGCAATCAGCCCCAGCATTTT

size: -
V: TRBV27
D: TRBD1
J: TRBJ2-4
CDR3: CASRQGGQGAYIQYF
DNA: TGTGCCAGCAGACAGGGGGGACAGGGGGCATACATTCAGTACTTC

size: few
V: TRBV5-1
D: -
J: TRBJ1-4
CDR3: CASSPFGTNEKLFF
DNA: TGCGCCAGCAGCCCCTTCGGTACGAATGAAAAACTGTTTTTT

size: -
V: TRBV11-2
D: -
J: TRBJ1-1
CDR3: CASSAAPAGATEAFF
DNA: TGTGCCAGCAGCGCAGCCCCCGCAGGGGCGACTGAAGCTTTCTTT

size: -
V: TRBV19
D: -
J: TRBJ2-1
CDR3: CASSIGEPYNEQFF
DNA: TGTGCCAGTAGTATCGGGGAGCCCTACAATGAGCAGTTCTTC

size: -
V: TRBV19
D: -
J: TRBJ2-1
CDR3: CASSSRLVFNEQFF
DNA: TGTGCCAGTAGTTCCCGACTAGTTTTCAATGAGCAGTTCTTC

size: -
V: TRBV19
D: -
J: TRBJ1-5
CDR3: CASSLPGTSDQPQHF
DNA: TGTGCCAGTAGTCTGCCGGGGACTTCGGATCAGCCCCAGCATTTT

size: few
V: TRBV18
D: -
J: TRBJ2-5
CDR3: CASSPSDRQETQYF
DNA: TGTGCCAGCTCACCAAGTGACAGGCAAGAGACCCAGTACTTC

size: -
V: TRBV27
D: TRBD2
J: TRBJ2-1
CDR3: CASSPAGTSGGNEQFF
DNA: TGTGCCAGCAGTCCCGCCGGGACTAGCGGTGGGAATGAGCAGTTCTTC

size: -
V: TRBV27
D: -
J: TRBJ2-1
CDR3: CASSLSGGVNSYNEQFF
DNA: TGTGCCAGCAGTTTATCGGGCGGGGTCAACTCCTACAATGAGCAGTTCTTC

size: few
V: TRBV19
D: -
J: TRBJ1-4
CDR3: CASSIEKGVGEKLFF
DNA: TGTGCCAGTAGTATAGAGAAGGGGGTCGGCGAAAAACTGTTTTTT

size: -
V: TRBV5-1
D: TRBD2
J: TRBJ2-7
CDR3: CASSLDAGGGYEQYF
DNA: TGCGCCAGCAGCTTGGACGCGGGAGGGGGCTACGAGCAGTACTTC

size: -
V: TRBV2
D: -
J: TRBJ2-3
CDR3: CASRTYTDTQYF
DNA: TGTGCCAGCAGAACCTACACAGATACGCAGTATTTT

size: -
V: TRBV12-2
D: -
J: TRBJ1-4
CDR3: CASRPTRKRGEKLFF
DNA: TGTGCAAGTCGCCCAACCAGAAAAAGGGGTGAAAAACTGTTTTTT

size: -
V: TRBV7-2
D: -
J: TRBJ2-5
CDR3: CASSQWGPETQYF
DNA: TGTGCCAGCAGCCAATGGGGGCCCGAGACCCAGTACTTC

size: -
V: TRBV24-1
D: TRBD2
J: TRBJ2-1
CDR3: CATSDRRTSGRTGSYNEQFF
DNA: TGTGCCACCAGTGACCGGAGGACTAGCGGGAGGACCGGGTCCTACAATGAGCAGTTCTTC

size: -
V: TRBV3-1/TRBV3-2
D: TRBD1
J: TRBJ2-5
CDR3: CASSHTQGSTAETQYF
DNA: TGTGCCAGCAGCCATACACAGGGGTCTACTGCCGAGACCCAGTACTTC

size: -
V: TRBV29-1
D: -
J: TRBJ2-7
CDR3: CSVEEGSYEQYF
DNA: TGCAGCGTAGAGGAGGGCTCCTACGAGCAGTACTTC

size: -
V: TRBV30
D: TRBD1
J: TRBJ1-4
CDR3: CAWRNRGRGEKLFF
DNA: TGTGCCTGGAGGAACAGGGGGCGCGGCGAAAAACTGTTTTTT

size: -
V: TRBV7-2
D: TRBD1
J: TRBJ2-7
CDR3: CASSLVGGDYEQYF
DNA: TGTGCCAGCAGCTTAGTAGGGGGCGACTACGAGCAGTACTTC

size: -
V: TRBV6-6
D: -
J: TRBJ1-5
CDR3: CASSLAGYSNQPQHF
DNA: TGTGCCAGCAGCCTCGCGGGGTATAGCAATCAGCCCCAGCATTTT

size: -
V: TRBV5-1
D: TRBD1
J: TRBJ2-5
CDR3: CASSYADRVPETQYF
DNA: TGCGCCAGCAGCTACGCAGACAGGGTACCTGAGACCCAGTACTTC

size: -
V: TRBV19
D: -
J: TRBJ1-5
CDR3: CSAGYSNQPQHF
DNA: TGTTCAGCAGGCTATAGCAATCAGCCCCAGCATTTT

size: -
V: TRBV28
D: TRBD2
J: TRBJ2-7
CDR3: CASSLGGSMFIPNQLYEQYF
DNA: TGTGCCAGCAGCCTGGGCGGGAGTATGTTTATCCCCAACCAGCTGTACGAGCAGTACTTC

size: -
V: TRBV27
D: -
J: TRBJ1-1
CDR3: CASSFIPVGGEAFF
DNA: TGTGCCAGCAGTTTTATCCCGGTCGGCGGTGAAGCTTTCTTT

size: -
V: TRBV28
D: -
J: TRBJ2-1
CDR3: CASSTPSPHNEQFF
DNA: TGTGCCAGCAGTACCCCTAGTCCCCACAATGAGCAGTTCTTC

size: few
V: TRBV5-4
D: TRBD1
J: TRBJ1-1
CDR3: CASSLPRRGQAAFF
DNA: TGTGCCAGCAGCTTGCCCCGCAGGGGGCAAGCAGCTTTCTTT

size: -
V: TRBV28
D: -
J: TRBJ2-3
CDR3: CASRPFGATDTQYF
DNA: TGTGCCAGCAGGCCTTTTGGGGCCACAGATACGCAGTATTTT

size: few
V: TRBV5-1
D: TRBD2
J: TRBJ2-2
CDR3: CASSLLPSLAGGTGELFF
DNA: TGCGCCAGCAGCTTACTCCCATCACTAGCGGGAGGGACCGGGGAGCTGTTTTTT

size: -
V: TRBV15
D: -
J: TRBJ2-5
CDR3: CATSRDGKGRGQETQYF
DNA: TGTGCCACCAGCAGAGATGGCAAGGGCAGAGGGCAAGAGACCCAGTACTTC

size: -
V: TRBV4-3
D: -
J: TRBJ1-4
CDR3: CASSPFDRTNEKLFF
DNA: TGCGCCAGCAGCCCGTTTGACAGGACTAATGAAAAACTGTTTTTT

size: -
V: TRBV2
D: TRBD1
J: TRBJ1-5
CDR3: CASTDRTGRNQPQHF
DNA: TGTGCCAGCACCGACCGGACAGGGCGGAATCAGCCCCAGCATTTT

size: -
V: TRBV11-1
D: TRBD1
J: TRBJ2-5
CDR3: CASSSRQGAGETQYF
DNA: TGTGCCAGCAGCTCCCGACAGGGGGCGGGAGAGACCCAGTACTTC

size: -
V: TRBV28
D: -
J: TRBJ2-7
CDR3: CASSARGLYEQYF
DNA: TGTGCCAGCAGTGCACGGGGACTGTACGAGCAGTACTTC

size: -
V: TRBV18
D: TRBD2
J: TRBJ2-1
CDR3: CASSPQASGRLLNEQFF
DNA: TGTGCCAGCTCACCACAGGCTAGCGGGAGGCTCCTGAATGAGCAGTTCTTC